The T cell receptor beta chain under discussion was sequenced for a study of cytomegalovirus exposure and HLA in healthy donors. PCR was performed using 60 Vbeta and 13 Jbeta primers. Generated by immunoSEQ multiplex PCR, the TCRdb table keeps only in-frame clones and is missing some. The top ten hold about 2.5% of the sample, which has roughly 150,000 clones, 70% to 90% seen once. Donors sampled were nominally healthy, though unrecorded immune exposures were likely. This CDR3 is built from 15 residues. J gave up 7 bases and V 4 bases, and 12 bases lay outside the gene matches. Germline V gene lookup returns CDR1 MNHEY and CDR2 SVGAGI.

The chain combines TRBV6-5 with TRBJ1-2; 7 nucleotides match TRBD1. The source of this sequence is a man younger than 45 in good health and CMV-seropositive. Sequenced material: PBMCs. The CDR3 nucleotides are TGTGCCAGCAGTTCGGCAGGGGGGTTTTGGGCTGGCTACACCTTC. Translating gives CASSSAGGFWAGYTF.